This T cell receptor beta chain was recovered during a study of T cell responses to AZD1222 COVID-19 vaccine. Findings and limits, study-wide: Clonal diversity was possibly underestimated, and the donors were mostly white British, with more females.

CDR3 length: 10 residues. V lost 8 bases to trimming and J lost 5 bases, with 6 bases between them. Germline CDR1 is SNHLY and CDR2 is FYNNEI. Sequencing used immunoSEQ multiplex PCR; TCRdb keeps in-frame clones, though not all of them. The repertoire has 89,000 or so clones, around 93% of them found once; the top ten carry under 35%. For this clone: Its antigen remains unidentified.

Source: peripheral blood, taken 28 days after the second AZD1222 dose. The V and J genes are TRBV2 and TRBJ2-5; maybe TRBD2 (6 bases). This clonotype was sampled from an adult who received the AZD1222 COVID-19 vaccine. CDR3 amino acids: CASGGETQYF. The CDR3 DNA follows: TGTGCCAGCGGAGGGGAGACCCAGTACTTC.